This TCR beta chain comes out of a study of identical twins. Notes on the study in general: Monozygotic twins shared more out-of-frame TCR alpha than recombination models predicted. Out-of-frame alpha sequences common to twins exhibited an excess of low generation probability.

This CDR3 contains 14 residues. The trim removed 4 bases at V and 6 bases at J, leaving 3 bases unmatched. Template switching supplied a universal primer site; unique molecular identifiers were carried on the cDNA. MiXCR was run by TCRdb on the 5' RACE reads, yielding one entry per CDR3 protein. There are hundreds of thousands of distinct CDR3 sequences in the sample; around 12% occur only once, and around 1.5% lies in the top ten. This clonotype showed up many times. The target antigen is unknown. The same sample was also used in a study of yellow fever vaccine responses in identical twins. From that second work: Twins' vaccine T cell response reportedly gave the appearance of partial convergence and partial personalization.

What was sequenced was PBMCs. This sequence was found in a woman aged 18 to 35 in good health. The chain is built from TRBV12-3 or TRBV12-4 and TRBJ1-6, with 7 nucleotides matching TRBD1. CDR3 in amino acids: CASSSGTANSPLHF. DNA of the CDR3: TGTGCCAGCAGTTCCGGGACAGCTAATTCACCCCTCCACTTT.